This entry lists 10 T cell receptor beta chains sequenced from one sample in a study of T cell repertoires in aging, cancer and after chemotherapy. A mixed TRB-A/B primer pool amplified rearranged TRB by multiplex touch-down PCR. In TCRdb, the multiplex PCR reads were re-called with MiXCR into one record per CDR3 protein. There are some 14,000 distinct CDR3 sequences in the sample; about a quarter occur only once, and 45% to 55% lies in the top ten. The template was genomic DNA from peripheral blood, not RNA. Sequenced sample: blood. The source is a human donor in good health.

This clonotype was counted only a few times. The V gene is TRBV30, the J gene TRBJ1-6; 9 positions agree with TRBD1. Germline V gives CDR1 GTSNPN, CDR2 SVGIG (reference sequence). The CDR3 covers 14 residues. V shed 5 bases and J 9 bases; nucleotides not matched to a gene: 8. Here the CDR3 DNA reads TGTGCCTGGCTCTCCGGGACAGGGATTTCACCCCTCCACTTT. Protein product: CAWLSGTGISPLHF.

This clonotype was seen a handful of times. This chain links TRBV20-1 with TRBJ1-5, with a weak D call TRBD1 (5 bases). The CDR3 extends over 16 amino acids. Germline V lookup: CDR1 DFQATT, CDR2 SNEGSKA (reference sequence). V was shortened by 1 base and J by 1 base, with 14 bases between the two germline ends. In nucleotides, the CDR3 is TGCAGTGCTAGAGTTTGGCAGGGAGGAAGCAATCAGCCCCAGCATTTT. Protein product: CSARVWQGGSNQPQHF.

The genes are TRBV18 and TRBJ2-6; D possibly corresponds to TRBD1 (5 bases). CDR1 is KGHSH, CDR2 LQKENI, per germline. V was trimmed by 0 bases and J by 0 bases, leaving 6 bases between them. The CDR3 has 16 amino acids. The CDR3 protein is CASSPPQGSGANVLTF. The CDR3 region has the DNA TGTGCCAGCTCACCACCGCAGGGCTCTGGGGCCAACGTCCTGACTTTC.

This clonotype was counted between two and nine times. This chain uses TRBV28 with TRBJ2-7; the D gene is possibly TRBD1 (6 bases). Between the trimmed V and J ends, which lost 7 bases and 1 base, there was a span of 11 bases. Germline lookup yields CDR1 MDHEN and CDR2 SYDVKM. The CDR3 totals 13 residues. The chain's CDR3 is CASTPGQSYEQYF. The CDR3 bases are TGTGCCAGCACCCCTGGACAGTCCTACGAGCAGTACTTC.

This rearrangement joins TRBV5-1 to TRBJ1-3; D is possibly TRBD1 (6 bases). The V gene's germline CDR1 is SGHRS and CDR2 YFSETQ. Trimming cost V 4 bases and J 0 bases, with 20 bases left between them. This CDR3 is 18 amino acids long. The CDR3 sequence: CASSPDAGHPSSGNTIYF. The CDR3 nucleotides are TGCGCCAGCAGCCCCGACGCGGGACACCCTAGCTCTGGAAACACCATATATTTT.

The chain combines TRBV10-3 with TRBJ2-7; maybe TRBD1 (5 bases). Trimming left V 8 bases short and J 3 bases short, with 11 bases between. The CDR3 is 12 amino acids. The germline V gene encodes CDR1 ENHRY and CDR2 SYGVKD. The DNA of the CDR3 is TGTGCCATCGCCCAAGGGGACTACGAGCAGTACTTC. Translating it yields CAIAQGDYEQYF.

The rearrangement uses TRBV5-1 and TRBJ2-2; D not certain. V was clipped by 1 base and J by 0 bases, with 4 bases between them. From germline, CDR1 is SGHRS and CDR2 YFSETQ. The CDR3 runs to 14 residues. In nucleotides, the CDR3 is TGCGCCAGCAGCTTGACAACGAACACCGGGGAGCTGTTTTTT. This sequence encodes CASSLTTNTGELFF.

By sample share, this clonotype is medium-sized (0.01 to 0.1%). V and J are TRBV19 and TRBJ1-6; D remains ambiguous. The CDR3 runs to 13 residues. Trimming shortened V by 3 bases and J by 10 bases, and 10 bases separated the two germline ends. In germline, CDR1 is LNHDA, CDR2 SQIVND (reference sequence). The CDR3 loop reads CASSIGRESPLHF. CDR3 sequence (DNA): TGTGCCAGTAGTATTGGAAGGGAATCACCCCTCCACTTT.

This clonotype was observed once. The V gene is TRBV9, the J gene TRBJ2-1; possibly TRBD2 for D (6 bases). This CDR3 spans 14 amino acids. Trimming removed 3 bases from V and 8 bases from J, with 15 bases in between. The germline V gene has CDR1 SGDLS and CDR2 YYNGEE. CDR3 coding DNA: TGTGCCAGCAGCGCCCTGCGTTCGGGAGATGAGCAGTTCTTC. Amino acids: CASSALRSGDEQFF.

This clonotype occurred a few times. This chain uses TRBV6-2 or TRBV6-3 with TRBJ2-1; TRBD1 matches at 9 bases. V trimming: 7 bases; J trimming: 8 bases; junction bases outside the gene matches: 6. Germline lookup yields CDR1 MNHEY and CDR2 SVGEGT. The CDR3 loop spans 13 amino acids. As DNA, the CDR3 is TGTGCCAGCAACTTACAGGGGGCCTATGAGCAGTTCTTC. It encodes CASNLQGAYEQFF.